The clone carrying this T cell receptor beta chain came up many times. Its matching antigen is unknown. These data belong to a study of regulatory T cells in long-lasting Graves disease. Turning to the study itself: Persistent Graves' disease meant over 5 years of antithyroid drugs with positive TSH receptor antibodies.

According to the study, TCR beta libraries were built with iRepertoire HTBI primers and CDR3-region Arm-PCR. TCRdb recomputed calls from the multiplex PCR reads with MiXCR, one row per CDR3 protein. Here the sample spans roughly 360,000 distinct CDR3 sequences, approximately 25% being singletons. Specified time point: persistent/refractory GD, antithyroid drugs over 5 years with positive TRAb. PBMC-derived RNA was used for the TCR library. The CDR3 contains 15 residues. CDR1 and CDR2 (germline): MNHNS, SASEGT. V was trimmed by 1 base and J by 0 bases, leaving 10 bases between them. Study-level results: Persistent Graves' patients showed a TCR diversity that was lower than that of newly diagnosed ones. Blood alone, not thyroid tissue, was studied. Persistent disease samples used TRBV28, TRBJ1-2 and TRBJ2-5 preferentially.

The TCR sequence derives from a woman aged 40 to 50 with Graves disease. This specimen was peripheral blood mononuclear cells (PBMCs), taken when the disease was refractory, from a patient treated with antithyroid drugs. The chain has TRBV6-1 and TRBJ2-7; the D is unclear. CDR3 sequence reads: CASSEGLALSYEQYF. The DNA of the CDR3 is TGTGCCAGCAGTGAAGGGCTCGCGCTCTCCTACGAGCAGTACTTC.